These 25 T cell receptor beta chains originate from one sample sequenced in a study of immune evolution from preneoplasia to lung adenocarcinoma. The method was immunoSEQ multiplex PCR; TCRdb's version includes in-frame clones alone and lacks a portion of them. The top ten clones hold roughly 2.8% of a sample with some 15,000 clones, roughly 87% of them seen once. Input material: FFPE lung adenocarcinoma in situ tissue. These TCRs come from a donor older than 65 with lung adenocarcinoma.

CDR3 loop: CAWRYPGRHTEAFF. CDR3 in DNA: TGTGCCTGGAGGTATCCGGGTAGGCACACTGAAGCTTTCTTT. The rearrangement links TRBV30 to TRBJ1-1; D gene ambiguous. The CDR3 totals 14 residues. Trimming took 3 bases from V and 3 from J, leaving 14 bases between them. From germline, CDR1 is GTSNPN and CDR2 SVGIG (reference sequence).

The chain uses TRBV7-3 and TRBJ1-5; D unresolved. The CDR3 runs to 14 residues. With 2 bases removed from V and 3 bases from J, the gap between germline ends came to 8 bases. Germline V gene data show CDR1 as SGHTA and CDR2 as FQGTGA. CDR3 region: CASSLWGANQPQHF. The CDR3 nucleotides are TGTGCCAGCAGCTTATGGGGTGCCAATCAGCCCCAGCATTTT.

The chain is built from TRBV4-1 and TRBJ2-5; tentatively, D is TRBD1 (5 bases). The J call is in doubt because the DNA end fits TRBJ2-7 better. The CDR3 length is 14 residues. In germline, CDR1 is MGHRA, CDR2 YSYEKL. The CDR3 nucleotides are TGCGCCAGCAGCCTTCCAGGGATCAGCGACGAGCAGTACTTC. Encoded protein: CASSLPGISDEQYF.

V usage is TRBV6-5 and J usage is TRBJ1-1; no firm D call. This CDR3 region has 11 residues. The germline V gene encodes CDR1 MNHEY and CDR2 SVGAGI. Trimming removed 5 bases at V and 8 bases at J, with 9 bases between. CDR3 region: CASSPGEEAFF. In DNA form, the CDR3 reads TGTGCCAGCAGTCCCGGGGAGGAAGCTTTCTTT.

The V gene is TRBV6-5, the J gene TRBJ2-7; D gene ambiguous. This CDR3 contains 13 residues. V gave up 6 bases and J gave up 6 bases, with 15 bases separating them. From germline, CDR1 is MNHEY and CDR2 SVGAGI. CDR3 sequence: CASRGGVMGEQYF. CDR3 DNA sequence: TGTGCCAGCAGGGGCGGCGTGATGGGCGAGCAGTACTTC.

The chain has TRBV6-6 and TRBJ1-2, with 8 bases fitting TRBD1. Germline V gene data show CDR1 as MNHNY and CDR2 as SVGAGI (reference sequence). The trim removed 6 bases at V and 3 bases at J, leaving 6 bases unmatched. The CDR3 is made up of 14 amino acids. In nucleotides, the CDR3 is TGTGCCAGCAGATCCCAGGACAGGGACTATGGCTACACCTTC. It codes for CASRSQDRDYGYTF.

J is TRBJ2-2 and V is TRBV5-4, with 12 bases identical to TRBD2. Germline V gene lookup returns CDR1 SGHNT and CDR2 YYREEE (reference sequence). The CDR3 is 16 amino acids. After removal of 3 bases from V and 1 base from J, the junction contained 1 base not matched to a gene. In DNA form, the CDR3 reads TGTGCCAGCAGCTGGGGACTAGCGGGGAACACCGGGGAGCTGTTTTTT. Translated, it gives CASSWGLAGNTGELFF. The full variable domain, rest sourced from reference TRBV5-4 and TRBJ2-2, is ETGVTQSPTHLIKTRGQQVTLRCSSQSGHNTVSWYQQALGQGPQFIFQYYREEENGRGNFPPRFSGLQFPNYSSELNVNALELDDSALYLCASSWGLAGNTGELFFGEGSRLTVL.

The chain combines TRBV12-1 with TRBJ1-5; no check of the table's D call, TRBD1, against the DNA was made. TRBV12-1 is flagged as a pseudogene. The CDR3 has 18 residues. DNA of the CDR3: TGTGCCAGCAGCGGCTACCGCAGGGGAGCGTATAGCAATCAGCCCCAGCATTTT. Encoded protein: CASSGYRRGAYSNQPQHF.

J is TRBJ2-3 and V is TRBV5-1, with TRBD1 matching 7 bases. The CDR3 has 17 residues. With 3 bases clipped from V and 0 bases from J, the junction kept 10 bases outside the gene matches. Germline-derived CDR1 and CDR2 are SGHRS and YFSETQ. CDR3 sequence (DNA): TGCGCCAGCAGCTACCCATCCAGGACAGGCAGCACAGATACGCAGTATTTT. It codes for CASSYPSRTGSTDTQYF. Full variable domain (remainder filled in from reference TRBV5-1 and TRBJ2-3): KAGVTQTPRYLIKTRGQQVTLSCSPISGHRSVSWYQQTPGQGLQFLFEYFSETQRNKGNFPGRFSGRQFSNSRSEMNVSTLELGDSALYLCASSYPSRTGSTDTQYFGPGTRLTVL.

This clone was found once. The chain has TRBV28 and TRBJ1-1, with D perhaps matching TRBD1 (6 bases). Trimming removed 6 bases from V and 7 bases from J, with 18 bases in between. The length of the CDR3 is 14 residues. Germline-derived CDR1 and CDR2 are MDHEN and SYDVKM. This CDR3 is CASSFGSGDHEAFF. CDR3 in DNA: TGTGCCAGCAGCTTCGGGTCAGGGGATCATGAAGCTTTCTTT.

This chain uses TRBV9 with TRBJ2-5; the D gene is possibly TRBD2 (5 bases). CDR1 SGDLS and CDR2 YYNGEE come from the germline V gene. The CDR3 covers 15 residues. Trimming stripped 2 bases from V and 1 base from J, with 12 bases between. Here the CDR3 DNA reads TGTGCCAGCAGCGTTAGCGAGGGAATCCAAGAGACCCAGTACTTC. It translates to CASSVSEGIQETQYF.

The rearrangement joins TRBV5-4 to TRBJ1-1; a weak D match, TRBD1 (6 bases). CDR1 is SGHNT, CDR2 YYREEE, per germline (reference sequence). Trimming cost V 3 bases and J 5 bases, with 14 bases left between them. This CDR3 comprises 14 residues. The CDR3: CASSSSRGQTEAFF. In DNA form, the CDR3 reads TGTGCCAGCAGCTCATCCCGGGGGCAAACTGAAGCTTTCTTT.

CDR3: CASSTPRGRNRVDTQYF. The CDR3 coding sequence is TGTGCCAGTAGTACCCCTCGCGGGAGGAATCGGGTTGATACGCAGTATTTT. The chain couples TRBV19 to TRBJ2-3, with 8 bases aligning to TRBD2. Germline assignment: CDR1 LNHDA and CDR2 SQIVND (reference sequence). CDR3 length: 17 amino acids. V lost 4 bases and J lost 6; bases outside the gene matches: 15.

This clone has only one observation. V is TRBV15 and J is TRBJ2-5, with 7 bases fitting TRBD2. CDR3 length: 15 residues. V lost 1 base and J lost 5; bases outside the gene matches: 7. Germline CDR1 is LNHNV and CDR2 is YYDKDF (reference sequence). In DNA, the CDR3 is TGTGCCACCAGCAGAGGGAATAGCGGGCAGGAGACCCAGTACTTC. Translating it yields CATSRGNSGQETQYF.

This clone was found once. This rearrangement joins TRBV9 to TRBJ2-3; the match to TRBD1 covers 7 bases. In germline, CDR1 is SGDLS, CDR2 YYNGEE. The CDR3 is 14 amino acids. With V trimmed by 0 bases and J by 10 bases, 8 bases remained unmatched. CDR3 DNA: TGTGCCAGCAGCGTAGGACCCCGGGACAGTGCGCAGTATTTT. Translation: CASSVGPRDSAQYF.

V usage is TRBV11-2 and J usage is TRBJ1-1; TRBD1 agrees at 7 bases. Trimming cost V 3 bases and J 4 bases; bases outside gene matches: 2. The CDR3 is 13 residues long. Germline V lookup: CDR1 SGHAT, CDR2 FQNNGV. Here the CDR3 DNA reads TGTGCCAGCAGCTTGACAGGGCGCACTGAAGCTTTCTTT. It is translated as CASSLTGRTEAFF.

This CDR3 reads CASSHFLGQGYNEQFF. The DNA for the CDR3 is TGTGCCAGCAGCCACTTTCTGGGGCAGGGCTACAATGAGCAGTTCTTC. This rearrangement joins TRBV14 to TRBJ2-1, with D perhaps matching TRBD1 (5 bases). CDR3 length: 16 amino acids. Trimming shortened V by 3 bases and J by 3 bases, and 15 bases separated the two germline ends. Germline V CDR1 and CDR2: SGHDN, FVKESK.

J is TRBJ1-5 and V is TRBV5-1; 7 nucleotides line up with TRBD1. Germline CDR1 is SGHRS and CDR2 is YFSETQ. The CDR3 covers 18 residues. Germline trimming cut 7 bases from V and 0 bases from J; bases unmatched to any gene: 16. CDR3 amino acids: CASPTPGQKTYSNQPQHF. Here the CDR3 DNA reads TGCGCCAGCCCTACTCCGGGACAGAAGACTTATAGCAATCAGCCCCAGCATTTT. The variable domain in full, completed from reference TRBV5-1 and TRBJ1-5, reads KAGVTQTPRYLIKTRGQQVTLSCSPISGHRSVSWYQQTPGQGLQFLFEYFSETQRNKGNFPGRFSGRQFSNSRSEMNVSTLELGDSALYLCASPTPGQKTYSNQPQHFGDGTRLSIL.

The chain has TRBV10-3 and TRBJ1-1; D unclear. CDR1 is ENHRY and CDR2 is SYGVKD in the germline V gene. The CDR3 covers 13 residues. DNA for the CDR3: TGTGCTACATCAGTGAGTTCTAACACTGAAGCTTTCTTT. It codes for CATSVSSNTEAFF.

V gene TRBV29-1 combines with J gene TRBJ2-7; D may be TRBD2 (6 bases). Per the germline V gene, CDR1 is SQVTM and CDR2 is ANQGSEA. This CDR3 is built from 12 residues. V shed 8 bases and J shed 5 bases, with 16 bases lying between them. The CDR3 DNA reads TGCAGCTCAACCCAAGGCGGGAACGAGCAGTACTTC. It yields the protein CSSTQGGNEQYF.

The chain couples TRBV9 to TRBJ2-3; 7 positions match TRBD2. The V gene's germline CDR1 is SGDLS and CDR2 YYNGEE. Germline trimming cut 4 bases from V and 5 bases from J; bases unmatched to any gene: 13. This CDR3 is 16 amino acids long. CDR3 sequence (DNA): TGTGCCAGCAGCACCCTGGGGGGGGGAGCGAGAGATACGCAGTATTTT. Amino acids: CASSTLGGGARDTQYF.

The rearrangement uses TRBV14 and TRBJ2-3, with 8 bases that match TRBD1. The V gene end was trimmed by 2 bases and the J gene end by 2 bases; junction bases not matched to a gene: 9. The germline CDR1 and CDR2 sequences are SGHDN and FVKESK. The CDR3 contains 17 residues. As DNA, the CDR3 is TGTGCCAGCAGCCAACACCCCGGACAGGGCTACACAGATACGCAGTATTTT. Protein product: CASSQHPGQGYTDTQYF.

This clone was recorded a few times. This CDR3 reads CASSSPGRGFYNEQFF. CDR3 bases: TGTGCCAGCAGTTCGCCGGGGAGGGGGTTCTACAATGAGCAGTTCTTC. The chain couples TRBV6-6 to TRBJ2-1, with a weak D call TRBD2 (7 bases). Trimming stripped 4 bases from V and 3 bases from J, with 16 bases between. The CDR3 runs to 16 residues. Germline CDR1 is MNHNY and CDR2 is SVGAGI (reference sequence).

The chain has TRBV7-9 and TRBJ2-3; D ambiguous. With 1 base removed from V and 5 bases from J, the gap between germline ends came to 19 bases. Germline loops: CDR1 SEHNR, CDR2 FQNEAQ (reference sequence). The CDR3 runs 17 residues. The CDR3 here is CASSLGQTFGRRDTQYF. In nucleotides, the CDR3 is TGTGCCAGCAGCTTAGGGCAGACCTTCGGGCGGAGAGATACGCAGTATTTT.

This clone appeared a single time. The chain links TRBV5-1 to TRBJ2-7; 7 bases map to TRBD2. The CDR3 covers 13 residues. V shed 5 bases, J shed 3 bases, and the junction held 5 bases outside the gene matches. Looked up from germline, CDR1 is SGHRS and CDR2 is YFSETQ. The CDR3 nucleotides read TGCGCCAGCAGAATGGGACTAAACTACGAGCAGTACTTC. Protein product: CASRMGLNYEQYF.